The present T cell receptor beta chain was sequenced within a study of T-cell memory formation after mild COVID-19. Per the germline V gene, CDR1 is KGHDR and CDR2 is SFDVKD. V lost 7 bases, J lost 3 bases, and 19 bases lay in between. The CDR3 length is 16 residues. Study-level findings and limits: Mainly in CM and EM were contracting CD4+ clones; CD8+ were in EMRA. The authors did not confirm SARS-CoV-2 specificity of second-wave clones peaking day 37.

TCRdb processed the 5' RACE reads anew with MiXCR; each CDR3 protein has one entry. The sample contains under 250,000 distinct CDR3 sequences, over 9.5% of which appear only once. This clonotype was observed a handful of times. As yet, its antigen is unknown. This clonotype was sampled from a man aged 18 to 29 who had mild COVID-19 (a few samples of this study predate the infection). Cell type and time point are not known. The V gene is TRBV24-1, the J gene TRBJ2-3; TRBD2 is a possible D gene (7 bases). The specimen sequenced was PBMCs or a T cell subset sorted from them (not recorded which). The CDR3 DNA reads TGTGCCACCAGCGGGGGGCGGCCTGATCCAACAGATACGCAGTATTTT. Encoded protein: CATSGGRPDPTDTQYF.